The 2 T cell receptor beta chains below were found in one sample sequenced in a study of glioma-infiltrating T cells. The iRepertoire nested amplicon-rescue multiplex PCR amplified TCR alpha and beta CDR3s from RNA. Using its own MiXCR run on the multiplex PCR reads, TCRdb lists one record per CDR3 protein. In the table there are about 400,000 distinct CDR3 sequences, more than 35% of which are singletons. Sequenced sample: glioma tissue, nonneoplastic brain tissue, or PBMCs (not recorded which). The origin of the receptors is a human donor with low-grade glioma or glioblastoma, undergoing nonglioma brain surgery, or in good health (not recorded which).

The chain joins TRBV28 to TRBJ2-1, with 10 nucleotides matching TRBD2. From germline, CDR1 is MDHEN and CDR2 SYDVKM. CDR3 length: 18 amino acids. J lost 0 bases, V lost 6 bases, and 11 bases had no gene match. The CDR3 reads CASSRGLAEGGSYNEQFF. In DNA form, the CDR3 reads TGTGCCAGCAGCCGCGGACTAGCGGAGGGAGGCTCCTACAATGAGCAGTTCTTC.

This clonotype occurred many times. This chain connects TRBV28 to TRBJ1-1; D unclear. Germline V CDR1 and CDR2: MDHEN, SYDVKM. The CDR3 runs to 13 residues. The V end lost 6 bases, the J end lost 2 bases, and 10 bases lay between the germline ends. CDR3 sequence (DNA): TGTGCCAGCAGGGAAGGCCTCAACACTGAAGCTTTCTTT. Translated: CASREGLNTEAFF.